This TCR beta chain was captured by sequencing in a study of blood T cell repertoires in COVID-19. CDR3 length: 15 amino acids. V dropped 4 bases and J dropped 2 bases, with 14 bases sitting between them. Germline V gene data show CDR1 as SGDLS and CDR2 as YYNGEE. Repertoires were generated with immunoSEQ multiplex PCR, while TCRdb's copy carries only in-frame clones and drops some. Among 120,000 to 150,000 clones, 75% to 90% were seen once, and the ten largest hold around 8%. The sequencing input was peripheral blood. The J gene is TRBJ2-3, the V gene TRBV9, with a weak D call TRBD1 (6 bases). The clonotype was recovered from a woman aged 60-75 years with COVID-19, enrolled during active disease. The CDR3 coding sequence is TGTGCCAGCAGCCCCAGAGGGGGTAACACAGATACGCAGTATTTT. This translates into CASSPRGGNTDTQYF.